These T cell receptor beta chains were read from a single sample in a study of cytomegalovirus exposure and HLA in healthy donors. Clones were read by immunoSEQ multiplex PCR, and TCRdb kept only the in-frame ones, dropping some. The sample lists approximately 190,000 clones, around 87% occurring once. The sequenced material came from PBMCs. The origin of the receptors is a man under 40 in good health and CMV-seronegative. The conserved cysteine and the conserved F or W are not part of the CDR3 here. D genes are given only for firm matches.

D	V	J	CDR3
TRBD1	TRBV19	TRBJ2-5	ASSRQGWETQY
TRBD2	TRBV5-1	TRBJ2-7	ASSLSSGRAFSYEQY
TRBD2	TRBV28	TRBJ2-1	ASSFPGTSPF
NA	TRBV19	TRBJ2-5	ASSIIPQETQY
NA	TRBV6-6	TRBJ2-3	ASTSAESTDTQY
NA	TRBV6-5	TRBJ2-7	ASSPRASYEQY
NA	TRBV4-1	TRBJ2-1	ASSQESGTGANEQF
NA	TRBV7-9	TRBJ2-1	ASSLHSQSYNEQF
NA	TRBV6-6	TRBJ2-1	ASSYSPGSDEQF
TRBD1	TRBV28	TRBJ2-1	ASSSGTDYYNEQF
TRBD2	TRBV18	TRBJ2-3	ASSPEIAGDIADTQY
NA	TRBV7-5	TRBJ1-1	ARSLRFPTRSRA
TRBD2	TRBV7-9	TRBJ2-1	ASSLHGTRGAGNEQF
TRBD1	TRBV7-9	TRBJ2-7	ASSPRTGDEQY
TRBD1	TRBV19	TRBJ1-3	ASSAPGQGFSGNTIY
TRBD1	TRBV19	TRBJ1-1	ASTQDRGENTEAF
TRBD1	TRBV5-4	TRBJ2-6	ASSDRGKGANVLT
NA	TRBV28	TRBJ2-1	ASRGGAQDYNEQF
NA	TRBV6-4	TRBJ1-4	ASRKAGF
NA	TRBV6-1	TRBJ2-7	ASSRQESYEQY
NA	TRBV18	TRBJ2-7	ASSPSGALTGQY
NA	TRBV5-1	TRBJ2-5	ASSLATSSTGRETQY
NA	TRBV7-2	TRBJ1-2	ASSLVGVGYGYT
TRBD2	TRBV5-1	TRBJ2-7	ASSNSGGAYEQY
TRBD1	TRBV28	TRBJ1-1	ASSLGTATEAF
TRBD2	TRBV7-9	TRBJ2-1	ASRDGLADGEQF
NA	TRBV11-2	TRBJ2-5	ASSIRQGGETQY
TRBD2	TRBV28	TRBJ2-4	ASSPPSGGTAVIQY
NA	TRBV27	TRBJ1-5	ASSSRRRGHNSNQPQH
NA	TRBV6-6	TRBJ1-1	ASSPISGTEAF
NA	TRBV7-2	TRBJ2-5	ASSLGGEGQETQY
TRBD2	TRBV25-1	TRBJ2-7	ASSGLAGGVEQY
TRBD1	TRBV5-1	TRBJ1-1	ASSWGTGRKNEAF
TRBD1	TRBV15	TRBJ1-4	ATSRRDRGMLTNEKLF
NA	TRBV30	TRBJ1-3	AWSAVGRRVGNTIY
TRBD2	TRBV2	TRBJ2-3	ASSIWKTSGGEGHTDTQY
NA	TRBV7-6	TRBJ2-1	ASSRDPTSSYNEQF
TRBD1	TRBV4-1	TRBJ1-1	ASSDRQGSTEAF
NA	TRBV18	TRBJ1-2	ASSPSVLTGFGYT
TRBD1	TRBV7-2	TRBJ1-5	ASSIPGQGRPQH
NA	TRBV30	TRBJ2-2	AWRSNGELF
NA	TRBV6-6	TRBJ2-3	ASTRTQPDTQY
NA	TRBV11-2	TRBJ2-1	ASSFRDNSYNEQF